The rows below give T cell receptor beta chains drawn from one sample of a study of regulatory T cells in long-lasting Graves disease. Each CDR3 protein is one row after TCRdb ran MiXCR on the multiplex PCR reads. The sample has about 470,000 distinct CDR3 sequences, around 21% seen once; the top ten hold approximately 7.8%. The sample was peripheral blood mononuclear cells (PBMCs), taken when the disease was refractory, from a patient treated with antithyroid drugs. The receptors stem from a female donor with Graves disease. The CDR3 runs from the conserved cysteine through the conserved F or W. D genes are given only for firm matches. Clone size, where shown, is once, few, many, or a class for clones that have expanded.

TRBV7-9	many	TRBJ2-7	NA	TGTGCCAGCAGCACAGGGCCGGGCGACGAGCAGTACTTC	CASSTGPGDEQYF
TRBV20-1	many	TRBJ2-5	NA	TGCAGTGCCAACCGATACGCGGCGGGAAAAGAGACCCAGTACTTC	CSANRYAAGKETQYF
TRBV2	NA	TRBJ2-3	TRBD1	TGTGCCAGCAGGCGTGGGTCAGGGGGCCGAGATACGCAGTATTTT	CASRRGSGGRDTQYF
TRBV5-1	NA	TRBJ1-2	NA	TGCGCCAGCAGCGCCGGACCCTATGGCTACACCTTC	CASSAGPYGYTF
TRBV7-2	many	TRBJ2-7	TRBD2	TGTGCCAGCAGCCTTCAGACTAGCGGGAGCTCCTACGAGCAGTACTTC	CASSLQTSGSSYEQYF
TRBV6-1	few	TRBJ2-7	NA	TGTGCCAGCAGTACGGGACATTTCCACGAGCAGTACTTC	CASSTGHFHEQYF
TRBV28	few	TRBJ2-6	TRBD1	TGTGCCAGCAGTGACAGGGGGAGGCCTGGGGCCAACGTCCTGACTTTC	CASSDRGRPGANVLTF
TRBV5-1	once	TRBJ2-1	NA	TGCGCCAGCACCGACCGCTACAGGGAATACTCCTACAATGAGCAGTTCTTC	CASTDRYREYSYNEQFF
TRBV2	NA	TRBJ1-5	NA	TGTGCCGGCAGTCCAGGCGGTAGCAATCAGCCCCAGCATTTT	CAGSPGGSNQPQHF
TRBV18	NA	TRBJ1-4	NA	TGTGCCAGCTCACCACTCGAGGGGCGGCGGGAAAAACTGTTTTTT	CASSPLEGRREKLFF
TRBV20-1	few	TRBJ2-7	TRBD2	TGCAGTGCTAGCCTAGCGGCCTCCTACGAGCAGTACTTC	CSASLAASYEQYF
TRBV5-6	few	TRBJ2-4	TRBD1	TGTGCCAGCAGCCCGGGACAGAGTCAAATAGCGACCAAAAACATTCAGTACTTC	CASSPGQSQIATKNIQYF
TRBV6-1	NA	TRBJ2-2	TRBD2	TGTGCCAGCAGTGACGGACTAGCTAGCGGGGAGCTGTTTTTT	CASSDGLASGELFF
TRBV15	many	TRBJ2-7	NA	TGTGCCACCAGCAGAGATCCTCCCACGGGCGGGCGACTCTCCTACGAGCAGTACTTC	CATSRDPPTGGRLSYEQYF
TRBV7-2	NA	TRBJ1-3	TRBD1	TGTGCCAGCAGCGCAAGGACAGGAGGGGACACCATATATTTT	CASSARTGGDTIYF
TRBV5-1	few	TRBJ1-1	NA	TGCGCCAGCAAACAGGAATTCGGTGAAGCTTTCTTT	CASKQEFGEAFF
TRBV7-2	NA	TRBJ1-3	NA	TGTGCCAGCAGCGAGTCAGGGGCTTACGGAAACACCATATATTTT	CASSESGAYGNTIYF
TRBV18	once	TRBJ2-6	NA	TGTGCCAGCTCGCAAAGCCCGTCTGGGGCCAACGTCCTGACTTTC	CASSQSPSGANVLTF
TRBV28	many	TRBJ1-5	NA	TGTGCCAGCAGTTTCTACGGCGGCCTCGGGAGCAATCAGCCCCAGCATTTT	CASSFYGGLGSNQPQHF
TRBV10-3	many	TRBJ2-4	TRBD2	TGTGCCATCAGTGATGGCATAGCGGGAGACCCAGCCATTCAGTACTTC	CAISDGIAGDPAIQYF
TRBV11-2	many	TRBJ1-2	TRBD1	TGTGCCAGCAGCCGATTAGGAAGCAGGGGGCGCCTAGATGGCTACACCTTC	CASSRLGSRGRLDGYTF
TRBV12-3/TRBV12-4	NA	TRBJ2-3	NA	TGTGCCAGCAGTTTTGTAGCCCCAAGAGATACGCAGTATTTT	CASSFVAPRDTQYF
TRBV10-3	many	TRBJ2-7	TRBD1	TGTGCCATCAGTGGATCACAGGGGGCCGGTTCCTACGAGCAGTACTTC	CAISGSQGAGSYEQYF
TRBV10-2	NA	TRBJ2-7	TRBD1	TGCGCCAGCAGTCGGACAGGGGTTCGCGAGCAGTACTTC	CASSRTGVREQYF
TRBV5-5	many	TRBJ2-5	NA	TGTGCCAGCAGCTCAGGGACGGTGGCAGAGACCCAGTACTTC	CASSSGTVAETQYF
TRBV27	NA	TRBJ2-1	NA	TGTGCCAGCTATTCGGACAACGGCCTAAATGAGCAGTTCTTC	CASYSDNGLNEQFF
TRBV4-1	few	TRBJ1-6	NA	TGCGCCAGCAGCCAAGACAGGGAAAAAAATTCACCCCTCCACTTT	CASSQDREKNSPLHF
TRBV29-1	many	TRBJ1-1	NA	TGCAGCGTACGACAGGTTTATCCTGAAGCTTTCTTT	CSVRQVYPEAFF
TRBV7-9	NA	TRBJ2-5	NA	TGTGCCAGCAGCACGAGTTCCGGGACCCAGTACTTC	CASSTSSGTQYF
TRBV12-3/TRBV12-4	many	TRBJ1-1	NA	TGTGCCAGCTTACACAGGAGAATGAACACTGAAGCTTTCTTT	CASLHRRMNTEAFF
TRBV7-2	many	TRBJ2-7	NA	TGTGCCAGCAGCAGCGGAGCGGCGCGGTCCTCCCGCGAGCAGTACTTC	CASSSGAARSSREQYF